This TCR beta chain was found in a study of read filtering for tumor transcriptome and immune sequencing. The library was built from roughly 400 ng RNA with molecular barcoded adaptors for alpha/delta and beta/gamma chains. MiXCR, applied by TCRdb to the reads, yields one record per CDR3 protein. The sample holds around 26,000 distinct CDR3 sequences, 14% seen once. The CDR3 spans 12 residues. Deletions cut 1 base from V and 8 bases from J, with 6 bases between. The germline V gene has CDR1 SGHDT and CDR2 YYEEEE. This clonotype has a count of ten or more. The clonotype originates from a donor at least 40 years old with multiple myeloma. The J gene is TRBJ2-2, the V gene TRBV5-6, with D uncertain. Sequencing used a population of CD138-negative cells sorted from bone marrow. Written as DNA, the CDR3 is TGTGCCAGCAGCTTGACTATTGGGGAGCTGTTTTTT. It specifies CASSLTIGELFF.